The 21 T cell receptor beta chains below were found in one sample sequenced in a study of T cells in Graves' hyperthyroidism and ophthalmopathy. TCR beta CDR3 regions were amplified from RNA transcripts. HTBI primers were used for first-round RT-PCR of the TCR CDR3. TCRdb called the multiplex PCR reads again in MiXCR, with one record for every CDR3 protein. The sample shows 610,000 or so distinct CDR3 sequences, roughly 46% of them seen only once. Sequencing used peripheral blood or thyroid tissue (not recorded which). These receptors all come from a woman in her late teens or twenties with Graves' hyperthyroidism.

V is TRBV4-1 and J is TRBJ2-7, with D possibly being TRBD2 (6 bases). Trimming removed 4 bases from V and 2 bases from J, with 12 bases in between. CDR1 and CDR2 from the germline V gene are MGHRA and YSYEKL. The CDR3 consists of 14 residues. The CDR3 spells CASSPQRVTYEQYF. CDR3 DNA sequence: TGCGCCAGCAGCCCCCAGCGGGTTACCTACGAGCAGTACTTC.

V is TRBV20-1 and J is TRBJ2-5; the match to TRBD2 covers 13 bases. CDR3 length: 15 amino acids. The V segment lost 5 bases and the J segment 2 bases; nucleotides outside the gene matches: 5. Germline V gene data show CDR1 as DFQATT and CDR2 as SNEGSKA (reference sequence). CDR3 sequence: CSALGTSGTQETQYF. In nucleotides, the CDR3 is TGCAGTGCTCTTGGGACTAGCGGGACACAAGAGACCCAGTACTTC.

This chain uses TRBV6-1 with TRBJ1-1; 9 nucleotides match TRBD1. J lost 5 bases, V lost 6 bases, and 13 bases had no gene match. The germline CDR1 and CDR2 sequences are MNHNS and SASEGT. The CDR3 has 16 residues. CDR3 in DNA: TGTGCCAGCAGAAAAAACAGGGGGCGTCAGGAAACTGAAGCTTTCTTT. It translates to CASRKNRGRQETEAFF.

The table lists this clonotype with many counts. The rearrangement uses TRBV7-3 and TRBJ1-2; D remains ambiguous. From germline, CDR1 is SGHTA and CDR2 FQGTGA. V was clipped by 0 bases and J by 8 bases, with 16 bases between them. CDR3 length: 15 amino acids. This chain's CDR3 is CASSLTAAPPMGYTF. CDR3 nucleotide sequence: TGTGCCAGCAGCTTAACGGCGGCCCCGCCAATGGGCTACACCTTC. The whole variable domain, filled in from reference TRBV7-3 and TRBJ1-2, reads GAGVSQTPSNKVTEKGKYVELRCDPISGHTALYWYRQSLGQGPEFLIYFQGTGAADDSGLPNDRFFAVRPEGSVSTLKIQRTERGDSAVYLCASSLTAAPPMGYTFGSGTRLTVV.

This clonotype has a single count. V gene TRBV15 combines with J gene TRBJ1-2; D perhaps matches TRBD1 (5 bases). The germline CDR1 and CDR2 sequences are LNHNV and YYDKDF (reference sequence). V was trimmed by 0 bases and J by 0 bases, leaving 11 bases between them. The CDR3 length is 16 residues. CDR3 amino acids: CATSREVGDSNYGYTF. CDR3 bases: TGTGCCACCAGCAGAGAAGTAGGGGACTCTAACTATGGCTACACCTTC.

This clonotype was counted a single time. V gene TRBV7-6 combines with J gene TRBJ2-2; TRBD2 agrees at 8 bases. J lost 7 bases, V lost 5 bases, and 6 bases had no gene match. This CDR3 is 14 amino acids long. Germline CDR1 reads SGHVS; CDR2 reads FNYEAQ. The CDR3 protein is CASSPFGTSGELFF. CDR3 coding DNA: TGTGCCAGCAGCCCATTCGGGACTAGCGGGGAGCTGTTTTTT.

DNA for the CDR3: TGTGCCAGCAGTGACTCAGGTTTTGGGGGGGAAATCGACGAGCAGTACTTC. It codes for CASSDSGFGGEIDEQYF. The V and J genes are TRBV6-4 and TRBJ2-7; 7 bases are a match to TRBD2. Germline CDR1 reads MRHNA; CDR2 reads SNTAGT. With 0 bases clipped from V and 5 bases from J, the junction kept 13 bases outside the gene matches. CDR3 length: 17 amino acids.

The table lists this clonotype with a few counts. This chain joins TRBV7-9 and TRBJ2-2; no definite D call. The CDR3 runs 8 residues. CDR1 and CDR2 from the germline V gene are SEHNR and FQNEAQ (reference sequence). Deletions cut 6 bases from V and 11 bases from J, with 1 base between. Here the CDR3 DNA reads TGTGCCAGCAGTGAGCTGTTTTTT. This gives the protein CASSELFF.

In its sample, this clonotype was seen a few times. V usage is TRBV25-1 and J usage is TRBJ2-3; TRBD2 matches at 8 bases. V dropped 1 base and J dropped 4; count of bases not matched to a gene: 7. The germline CDR1 and CDR2 sequences are MGHDK and SYGVNS. This CDR3 has 16 amino acids. CDR3 in DNA: TGTGCCAGCAGTGAATGGTCGGGAGGGGGGGCAGATACGCAGTATTTT. Protein sequence: CASSEWSGGGADTQYF.

There are a few counts of this clonotype. This could be a read error, since a much larger clone is one nucleotide away. The genes are TRBV20-1 and TRBJ2-7, with no clear D. Germline CDR1 is DFQATT and CDR2 is SNEGSKA (reference sequence). The CDR3 spans 11 residues. V lost 3 bases to trimming and J lost 3 bases, with 6 bases between them. The DNA of the CDR3 is TGCAGTGCTAGTAGGGACTACGAGCAGTACTTC. The encoded protein is CSASRDYEQYF.

This clonotype was recorded many times. CDR3 coding DNA: TGTGCCAGCAGCTTATACGGAGGCCACTACGAGCAGTACTTC. It is translated as CASSLYGGHYEQYF. The V gene is TRBV11-1, the J gene TRBJ2-7, with D perhaps TRBD2 (5 bases). CDR1 is SGHAT and CDR2 is FQDESV in the germline V gene (reference sequence). The germline V and J ends were trimmed by 2 bases and 3 bases, with 11 bases remaining between them. The CDR3 loop spans 14 amino acids.

This clonotype was counted at least ten times. The chain carries TRBV11-1 and TRBJ2-6, with D possibly matching TRBD1 (5 bases). Germline values: CDR1 SGHAT, CDR2 FQDESV (reference sequence). Trimming pared 4 bases from V and 3 bases from J, leaving 10 bases between. The CDR3 is 15 residues long. Written as DNA, the CDR3 is TGTGCCAGCAGCTCCTGGGGCTATGGGGCCAACGTCCTGACTTTC. It is translated as CASSSWGYGANVLTF.

In this sample, this clonotype turned up many times. This chain links TRBV6-1 with TRBJ1-5; D ambiguous. Between the trimmed V and J ends, which lost 1 base and 10 bases, there was a span of 11 bases. The CDR3 runs to 13 residues. CDR1 is MNHNS and CDR2 is SASEGT in the germline V gene. The CDR3 loop reads CASSEGAADPQHF. DNA of the CDR3: TGTGCCAGCAGTGAAGGGGCAGCCGATCCCCAGCATTTT.

The chain uses TRBV24-1 and TRBJ2-7; 12 bases map to TRBD2. CDR1 and CDR2 (germline): KGHDR, SFDVKD. The CDR3 totals 15 residues. Trimming took 3 bases from V and 7 from J; bases not matched to a gene: 6. CDR3 loop: CATSDGLAGSHEQYF. The CDR3 DNA reads as TGTGCCACCAGTGATGGACTAGCGGGATCCCATGAGCAGTACTTC.

As for this clonotype: This CDR3 is missing its conserved last phenylalanine or tryptophan, likely due to a read error. Because the CDR3's place on the DNA is in doubt, the DNA is left out and the CDR3 is given as listed by TCRdb. The V gene is TRBV6-2 or TRBV6-3, the J gene TRBJ1-5; TRBD1 is the table's D call and was not checked against the DNA. From its first to its last residue, the CDR3 has 9 amino acids. Germline V CDR1 and CDR2: MNHEY, SVGEGT. The CDR3 loop reads CASSPGATG.

In the case of this clonotype: The CDR3 does not end in the conserved phenylalanine or tryptophan, so this is likely a read error. This sequence joins TRBV29-1 and TRBJ2-7; a weak D match, TRBD1 (7 bases). Trimming pared 5 bases from V and 5 bases from J, leaving 13 bases between. The CDR3 loop spans 12 amino acids. CDR1 and CDR2 from the germline V gene are SQVTM and ANQGSEA. The CDR3 region is CSVRQGGHEQYS. The CDR3 nucleotides read TGCAGCGTTAGACAGGGAGGCCACGAGCAGTACTCC.

J is TRBJ2-7 and V is TRBV29-1; possible D gene TRBD1, 5 bases. Trimming shortened V by 3 bases and J by 7 bases, and 10 bases separated the two germline ends. The CDR3 covers 11 residues. Germline-derived CDR1 and CDR2 are SQVTM and ANQGSEA. Here the CDR3 reads CSVEAGQEQYF. The CDR3 DNA reads TGCAGCGTTGAGGCTGGACAAGAGCAGTACTTC.

This clonotype was detected a few times. The J gene is TRBJ1-1, the V gene TRBV25-1, with D tentatively TRBD1 (6 bases). Trimming stripped 11 bases from V and 0 bases from J, with 7 bases between. This CDR3 has 11 amino acids. Germline lookup yields CDR1 MGHDK and CDR2 SYGVNS. CDR3 coding DNA: TGTGCCGGACAGTTGAACACTGAAGCTTTCTTT. This sequence encodes CAGQLNTEAFF.

This clonotype was seen only a few times. The V call is TRBV27, the J call TRBJ1-6; 11 positions match TRBD1. CDR3 length: 12 residues. Per the germline V gene, CDR1 is MNHEY and CDR2 is SMNVEV (reference sequence). V gave up 8 bases and J gave up 12 bases; unmatched junction bases: 3. CDR3 region: CASGDRGKPLHF. DNA for the CDR3: TGTGCCAGCGGGGACAGGGGGAAACCCCTCCACTTT.

As concerns this clonotype: A much larger clone differs by one base, so this may be a read error. As the CDR3 is not closed by the conserved phenylalanine or tryptophan, this likely results from a read error. The J gene is TRBJ1-5, the V gene TRBV24-1; D remains ambiguous. Trimming took 9 bases from V and 0 from J, leaving 5 bases between them. Germline values: CDR1 KGHDR, CDR2 SFDVKD. There are 12 residues in the CDR3. The CDR3 nucleotides are TGTGCCACCGGGCATAGCAATCAGCCCCAGCATCTT. It translates to CATGHSNQPQHL.

CDR3 amino acids: CASSLLQGVYEQYF. The CDR3, as DNA: TGTGCCAGCAGCTTATTACAGGGGGTGTACGAGCAGTACTTC. The gene calls are TRBV2 and TRBJ2-7; 8 bases align to TRBD1. The CDR3 is 14 residues long. The junction had 8 bases not matched to a gene; V was cut back by 6 bases and J by 4 bases. The germline gives CDR1 SNHLY, CDR2 FYNNEI.